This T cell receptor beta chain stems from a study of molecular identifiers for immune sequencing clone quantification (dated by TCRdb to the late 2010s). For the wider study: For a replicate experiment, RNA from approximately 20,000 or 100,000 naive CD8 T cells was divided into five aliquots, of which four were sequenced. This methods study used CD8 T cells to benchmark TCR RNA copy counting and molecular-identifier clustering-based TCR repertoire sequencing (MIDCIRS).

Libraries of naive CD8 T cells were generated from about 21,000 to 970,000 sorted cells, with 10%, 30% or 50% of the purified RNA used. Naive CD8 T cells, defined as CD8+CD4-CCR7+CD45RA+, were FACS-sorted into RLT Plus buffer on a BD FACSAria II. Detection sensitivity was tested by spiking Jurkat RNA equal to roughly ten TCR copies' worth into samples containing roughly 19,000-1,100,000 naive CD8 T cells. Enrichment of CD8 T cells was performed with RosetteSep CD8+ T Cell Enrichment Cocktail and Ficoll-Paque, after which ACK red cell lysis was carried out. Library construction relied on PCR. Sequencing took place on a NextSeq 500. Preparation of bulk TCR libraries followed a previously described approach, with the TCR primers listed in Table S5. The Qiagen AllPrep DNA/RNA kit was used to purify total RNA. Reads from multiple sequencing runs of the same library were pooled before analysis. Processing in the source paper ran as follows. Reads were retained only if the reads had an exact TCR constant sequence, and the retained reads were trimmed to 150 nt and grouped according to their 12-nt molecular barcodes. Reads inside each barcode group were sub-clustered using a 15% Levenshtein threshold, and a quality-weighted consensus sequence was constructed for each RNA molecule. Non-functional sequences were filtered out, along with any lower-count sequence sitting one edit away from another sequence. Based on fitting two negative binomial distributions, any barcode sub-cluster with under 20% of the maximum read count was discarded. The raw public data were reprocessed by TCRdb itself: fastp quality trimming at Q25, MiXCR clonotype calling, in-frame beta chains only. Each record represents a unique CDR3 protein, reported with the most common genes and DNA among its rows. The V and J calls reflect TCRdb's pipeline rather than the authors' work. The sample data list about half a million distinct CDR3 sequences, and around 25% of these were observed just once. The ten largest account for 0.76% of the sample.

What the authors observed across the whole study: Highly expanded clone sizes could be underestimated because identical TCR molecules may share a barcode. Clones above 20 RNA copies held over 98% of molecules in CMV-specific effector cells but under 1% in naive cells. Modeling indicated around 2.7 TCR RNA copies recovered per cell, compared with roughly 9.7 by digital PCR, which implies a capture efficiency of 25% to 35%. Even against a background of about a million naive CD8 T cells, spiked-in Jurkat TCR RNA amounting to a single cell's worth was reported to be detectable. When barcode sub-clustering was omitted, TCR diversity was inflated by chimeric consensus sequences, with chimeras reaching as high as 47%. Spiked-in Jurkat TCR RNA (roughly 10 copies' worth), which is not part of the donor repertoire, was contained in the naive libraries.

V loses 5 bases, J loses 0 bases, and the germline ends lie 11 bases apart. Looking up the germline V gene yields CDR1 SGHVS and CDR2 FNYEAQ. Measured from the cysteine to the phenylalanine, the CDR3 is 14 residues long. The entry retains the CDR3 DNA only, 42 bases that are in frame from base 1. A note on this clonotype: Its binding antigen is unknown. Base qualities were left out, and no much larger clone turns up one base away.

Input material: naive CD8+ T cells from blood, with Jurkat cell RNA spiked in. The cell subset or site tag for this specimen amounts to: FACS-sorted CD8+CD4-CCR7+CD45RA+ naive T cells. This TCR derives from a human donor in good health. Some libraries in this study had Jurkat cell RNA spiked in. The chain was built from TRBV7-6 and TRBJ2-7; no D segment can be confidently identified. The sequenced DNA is TGTGCCAGCAGCCCTCTGGGGTTCTCCTACGAGCAGTACTTC. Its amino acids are CASSPLGFSYEQYF.